A selection of T cell receptor beta chains follows, all from one sample in a study of T cell repertoires in aging, cancer and after chemotherapy. TCRdb itself ran the multiplex PCR reads through MiXCR, one entry per CDR3 protein. In the table there are about 10,000 distinct CDR3 sequences, roughly a quarter of which are singletons. The sample consisted of blood. The receptors derive from a human donor in good health. Both conserved end residues are part of each CDR3. D genes are given only for firm matches. Clone size is not always given. Where it is, it says once, few, many or a class for expanded clones.

V gene,J gene,D gene,clone size,CDR3 DNA,CDR3 protein
TRBV6-5,TRBJ2-7,.,medium-sized,TGTGCCAGCAGGACGTCGGCGGGGGCCTCCTACGAGCAGTACTTC,CASRTSAGASYEQYF
TRBV4-1,TRBJ2-7,.,few,TGCGCCAGCAGCCTCGAGGAGGGGGATATATACGAGCAGTACTTC,CASSLEEGDIYEQYF
TRBV6-5,TRBJ1-2,.,medium-sized,TGTGCCAGCAGGGAGGGCCCTAACTATGGCTACACCTTC,CASREGPNYGYTF
TRBV6-5,TRBJ1-5,TRBD1,few,TGTGCCAGCAGTCGACAGGGGCCCCATCAGCCCCAGCATTTT,CASSRQGPHQPQHF
TRBV7-9,TRBJ1-1,.,medium-sized,TGTGCCAGCAGCTTAGCGTGGGGTAATGAAGCTTTCTTT,CASSLAWGNEAFF
TRBV19,TRBJ2-5,TRBD2,medium-sized,TGTGCCAGTAGTATAGGTAGCGGGGGGTCAGAGACCCAGTACTTC,CASSIGSGGSETQYF
TRBV20-1,TRBJ2-5,.,few,TGCAGTGACCCAGGGGAGAAAGAGACCCAGTACTTC,CSDPGEKETQYF
TRBV18,TRBJ2-7,TRBD1,.,TGTGCCAGCTCACTGGGACAGGGTATCAACGAGCAGTACTTC,CASSLGQGINEQYF
TRBV11-2,TRBJ1-1,.,few,TGTGCCAGCAGCTACCCGGGGGGACGGAACACTGAAGCTTTCTTT,CASSYPGGRNTEAFF
TRBV4-1,TRBJ2-2,TRBD2,few,TGCGCCAGCAGCCACACCGGGGGGGCTAACACCGGGGAGCTGTTTTTT,CASSHTGGANTGELFF
TRBV6-1,TRBJ2-1,.,.,TGTGCCAGCAGGAACCGGGACGTCTATCAGTTCTTC,CASRNRDVYQFF
TRBV7-2,TRBJ1-6,.,.,TGTGCCAGCAGCTTAGTTGCAGGGCCCTATAATTCACCCCTCCACTTT,CASSLVAGPYNSPLHF
TRBV27,TRBJ2-7,TRBD2,medium-sized,TGTGCCAGCAGTTTATCGGGACTAGCGATGGCCTACGAGCAGTACTTC,CASSLSGLAMAYEQYF
TRBV30,TRBJ2-3,.,.,TGTGCCTGGAGTGTAGGCGGTTTTCGCACAGATACGCAGTATTTT,CAWSVGGFRTDTQYF
TRBV27,TRBJ1-5,TRBD1,.,TGTGCCAGCAGCCGGACAGGGGGGTATCAGCCCCAGCATTTT,CASSRTGGYQPQHF
TRBV20-1,TRBJ2-4,TRBD1,.,TGCAGTGCTAGAGACCCAGGGGGCAGGAACATTCAGTACTTC,CSARDPGGRNIQYF
TRBV6-5,TRBJ2-7,TRBD2,medium-sized,TGTGCCAGCAGCGTGGCATCTAGCGGGGGGGTCTACGAGCAGTACTTC,CASSVASSGGVYEQYF
TRBV4-1,TRBJ1-1,.,few,TGCGCCAGCAGCCAAGTGGAAGGGAACACTGAAGCTTTCTTT,CASSQVEGNTEAFF
TRBV19,TRBJ1-2,.,medium-sized,TGTGCCAGTAGTATAAGCCCCGCAAACTATGGCTACACCTTC,CASSISPANYGYTF
TRBV5-1,TRBJ1-1,TRBD1,few,TGCGCCAGCAGCTGGGACAGGAACACTGAAGCTTTCTTT,CASSWDRNTEAFF
TRBV27,TRBJ1-2,.,medium-sized,TGTGCCAGCAGTTTAGGGCCCTTCTCATACTATGGCTACACCTTC,CASSLGPFSYYGYTF
TRBV6-4,TRBJ1-6,.,few,TGTGCCAGCAGTGACTCAGGCAGAACCCTCCACTTT,CASSDSGRTLHF
TRBV19,TRBJ2-1,.,.,TGTGCCAGTAGTATAGCTGAAGGGAGGGGGCTGGCTGAGCAGTTCTTC,CASSIAEGRGLAEQFF
TRBV6-1,TRBJ1-1,TRBD1,.,TGTGCCAGCAGGACAGGGGGTGGGAACACTGAAGCTTTCTTT,CASRTGGGNTEAFF
TRBV18,TRBJ1-1,.,.,TGTGCCAGCTCACCAACCGAAGGGGGGGTCACTGAAGCTTTCTTT,CASSPTEGGVTEAFF